This is a list of T cell receptor beta chains from one sample in a study of PD-L1 blockade in urothelial cancer. The assay was immunoSEQ multiplex PCR, and TCRdb's table has in-frame clones only and misses some. Of about 84,000 clones detected, 82% appear once; the ten largest clones hold over 7.5%. The sample in question was PBMCs, obtained around atezolizumab (anti-PD-L1) treatment. These receptors were collected from a man between 65 and 79 years old with urothelial cancer. Each CDR3 is given with its conserved first and last residue. A D gene is named only where the DNA matches it firmly. Clone size, where shown, is once, few, many, or a class for clones that have expanded.

V gene	D gene	clone size	J gene	CDR3 protein	CDR3 DNA
TRBV18	TRBD1	NA	TRBJ1-3	CASSPVQGARGNTIYF	TGTGCCAGCTCACCCGTACAGGGGGCGAGAGGAAACACCATATATTTT
TRBV19	TRBD2	NA	TRBJ2-3	CASSTGTSGRRGTDTQYF	TGTGCCAGTAGTACTGGGACTAGCGGGAGAAGGGGGACAGATACGCAGTATTTT
TRBV6-6	NA	NA	TRBJ2-3	CASSYGQGIDTQYF	TGTGCCAGCAGTTACGGGCAGGGAATAGATACGCAGTATTTT
TRBV2	TRBD2	NA	TRBJ2-5	CASSGTSGGDETQYF	TGTGCCAGCAGTGGGACTAGCGGGGGCGATGAGACCCAGTACTTC
TRBV2	TRBD1	NA	TRBJ2-2	CASSARGRGPGELFF	TGTGCCAGCAGCGCCAGGGGGCGCGGGCCCGGGGAGCTGTTTTTT
TRBV15	NA	NA	TRBJ2-5	CATSRGSGETQYF	TGTGCCACCAGCAGAGGCAGTGGCGAGACCCAGTACTTC
TRBV29-1	TRBD2	NA	TRBJ2-1	CSVGPTSGSDEQFF	TGCAGCGTTGGACCCACTAGCGGGAGTGACGAGCAGTTCTTC
TRBV5-1	TRBD1	NA	TRBJ2-7	CASSSEGRQGWSF	TGCGCCAGCAGCTCCGAAGGCCGACAGGGGTGGTCTTTC
TRBV6-5	NA	few	TRBJ2-7	CASSLQSARKYEQYF	TGTGCCAGCAGCTTACAAAGCGCAAGAAAATACGAGCAGTACTTC
TRBV10-3	TRBD1	NA	TRBJ1-2	CAISVGQGGFYGYTF	TGTGCCATCAGTGTTGGCCAGGGGGGTTTCTATGGCTACACCTTC
TRBV5-6	NA	NA	TRBJ2-3	CASSWILGHTGRGTDTQYF	TGTGCCAGCAGCTGGATCCTGGGGCACACGGGCAGGGGCACAGATACGCAGTATTTT
TRBV6-6	NA	NA	TRBJ1-2	CASSYSGGDYGYTF	TGTGCCAGCAGTTACTCAGGCGGGGACTATGGCTACACCTTC
TRBV5-8	NA	NA	TRBJ1-6	CASSRYPGISNSPLHF	TGTGCCAGCAGCCGATACCCCGGGATCTCAAATTCACCCCTCCACTTT
TRBV27	NA	NA	TRBJ1-6	CASSLSETGYSPLHF	TGTGCCAGCAGTTTATCCGAGACAGGCTATTCACCCCTCCACTTT
TRBV7-2	TRBD1	NA	TRBJ1-1	CASSLAGGTGGEAFF	TGTGCCAGCAGCTTAGCTGGGGGGACAGGGGGGGAAGCTTTCTTT
TRBV2	TRBD1	NA	TRBJ1-5	CASSDRGVGQPQHF	TGTGCCAGCAGTGACAGGGGGGTCGGTCAGCCCCAGCATTTT
TRBV6-1	TRBD1	NA	TRBJ2-2	CASSARQGLGGELFF	TGTGCCAGCAGTGCGCGACAGGGCCTGGGCGGGGAGCTGTTTTTT
TRBV7-3	TRBD2	few	TRBJ2-3	CASSYPSGAPFTDTQYF	TGTGCCAGCAGCTACCCTAGCGGGGCACCTTTCACAGATACGCAGTATTTT
TRBV5-4	NA	once	TRBJ2-1	CASSLGQGPEQFF	TGTGCCAGCAGCTTGGGTCAGGGTCCTGAGCAGTTCTTC
TRBV7-2	TRBD1	few	TRBJ1-2	CASSLRGGANYGYTF	TGTGCCAGCAGCTTACGAGGGGGCGCAAACTATGGCTACACCTTC
TRBV5-5	NA	NA	TRBJ2-7	CASSFSEGREQYF	TGTGCCAGCAGCTTTTCGGAGGGACGCGAGCAGTACTTC
TRBV2	TRBD2	NA	TRBJ2-1	CASSERGGALEQFF	TGTGCCAGCAGTGAACGCGGGGGGGCGCTTGAGCAGTTCTTC
TRBV30	NA	NA	TRBJ1-1	CACNEGGGTEAFF	TGTGCCTGCAACGAAGGGGGTGGTACTGAAGCTTTCTTT
TRBV4-1	NA	NA	TRBJ2-3	CASSQGPSTDTQYF	TGCGCCAGCAGCCAAGGGCCTAGCACAGATACGCAGTATTTT
TRBV10-3	TRBD1	few	TRBJ2-7	CAISASVGDRLSDEQYF	TGTGCCATCAGTGCCTCAGTCGGGGACAGGCTTAGCGACGAGCAGTACTTC
TRBV7-3	NA	NA	TRBJ2-1	CASSRFQAGYAYNEQFF	TGTGCCAGCAGCCGCTTTCAAGCGGGTTACGCCTACAATGAGCAGTTCTTC
TRBV29-1	NA	NA	TRBJ2-3	CSAAVRSPTDTQYF	TGCAGCGCCGCGGTACGGAGTCCAACAGATACGCAGTATTTT
TRBV21-1	NA	NA	TRBJ1-1	CASSKVRGTEAFF	TGTGCCAGCAGCAAAGTCAGGGGCACTGAAGCTTTCTTT
TRBV7-2	NA	few	TRBJ1-5	CASSVDRWDQPQHF	TGTGCCAGCAGCGTTGACAGGTGGGATCAGCCCCAGCATTTT
TRBV5-1	NA	NA	TRBJ2-1	CASSLADEQFF	TGCGCCAGCAGCTTGGCTGATGAGCAGTTCTTC
TRBV5-4	TRBD1	NA	TRBJ1-4	CASSRTGDNEKLFF	TGTGCCAGCAGCCGGACAGGGGATAATGAAAAACTGTTTTTT
TRBV6-1	TRBD2	NA	TRBJ2-5	CASSEAGVPSGRALWETQYF	TGTGCCAGCAGTGAAGCGGGGGTACCTAGCGGGAGGGCCCTTTGGGAGACCCAGTACTTC
TRBV25-1	NA	once	TRBJ1-5	CASSEYNRGRTSNQPQHF	TGTGCCAGCAGTGAATATAATAGGGGCAGGACTAGCAATCAGCCCCAGCATTTT
TRBV27	TRBD1	NA	TRBJ2-1	CASSSSDRGLYNEQFF	TGTGCCAGCAGTTCGTCAGACAGGGGGCTTTACAATGAGCAGTTCTTC
TRBV15	TRBD2	many	TRBJ2-7	CATSATSVGEQYF	TGTGCCACAAGCGCGACTAGCGTAGGGGAGCAGTACTTC
TRBV5-5	TRBD2	NA	TRBJ2-3	CASSRGLSDTQYF	TGTGCCAGCAGCCGGGGACTATCCGATACGCAGTATTTT
TRBV5-8	NA	once	TRBJ2-2	CASSFMRVHGELFF	TGTGCCAGCAGCTTTATGAGGGTTCACGGGGAGCTGTTTTTT
TRBV29-1	TRBD1	few	TRBJ1-1	CSALQGHTEAFF	TGCAGCGCATTACAGGGGCACACTGAAGCTTTCTTT
TRBV7-9	NA	NA	TRBJ2-7	CASSLGANSYEQYF	TGTGCCAGCAGCTTGGGGGCAAACTCCTACGAGCAGTACTTC
TRBV2	TRBD2	NA	TRBJ2-5	CASSEAPGLTRETQYF	TGTGCCAGCAGTGAAGCGCCGGGACTAACACGGGAGACCCAGTACTTC
TRBV5-1	NA	NA	TRBJ2-1	CASSLTDYNEQFF	TGCGCCAGCAGCTTAACAGATTACAATGAGCAGTTCTTC
TRBV5-1	TRBD2	once	TRBJ2-3	CASSLGQAGGRDTQYF	TGCGCCAGCAGCTTAGGGCAGGCGGGAGGGCGAGATACGCAGTATTTT
TRBV5-4	TRBD2	NA	TRBJ2-2	CASSSKGLAGGYGELFF	TGTGCCAGCAGCTCGAAGGGACTAGCGGGCGGATACGGGGAGCTGTTTTTT
TRBV6-5	NA	NA	TRBJ1-1	CASSYSIRTQNTEAFF	TGTGCCAGCAGTTACTCGATAAGGACACAGAACACTGAAGCTTTCTTT
TRBV19	NA	few	TRBJ1-5	CASSIGGTLNSNQPQHF	TGTGCCAGTAGTATAGGCGGGACTCTAAATAGCAATCAGCCCCAGCATTTT